This T cell receptor beta chain was recovered during a study of blood T cell repertoires in COVID-19. V lost 7 bases and J 6 bases, leaving 16 bases between the germline ends. CDR1 and CDR2 from the germline V gene are MNHEY and SMNVEV (reference sequence). The CDR3 runs to 14 residues. Per the study methods: Quantification of nucleated cells was approximated via reference gene primer amplification. The protocol was immunoSEQ multiplex PCR, while the TCRdb copy is restricted to in-frame clones and leaves out a portion. The V and J calls and clone size were taken over from that table, and D and trimming were inferred from the DNA. The sample lists 150,000 or so clones, over 75% seen once, with 1.5% to 2% in the top ten.

The sequencing input was peripheral blood. The origin of this receptor is a human donor in a cohort sampled during active COVID-19. V and J are TRBV27 and TRBJ1-5; D perhaps matches TRBD1 (5 bases). The CDR3 coding sequence is TGTGCCAGCAAGGGGCAGGGCTGGGGTCAGCCCCAGCATTTT. Its protein is CASKGQGWGQPQHF.